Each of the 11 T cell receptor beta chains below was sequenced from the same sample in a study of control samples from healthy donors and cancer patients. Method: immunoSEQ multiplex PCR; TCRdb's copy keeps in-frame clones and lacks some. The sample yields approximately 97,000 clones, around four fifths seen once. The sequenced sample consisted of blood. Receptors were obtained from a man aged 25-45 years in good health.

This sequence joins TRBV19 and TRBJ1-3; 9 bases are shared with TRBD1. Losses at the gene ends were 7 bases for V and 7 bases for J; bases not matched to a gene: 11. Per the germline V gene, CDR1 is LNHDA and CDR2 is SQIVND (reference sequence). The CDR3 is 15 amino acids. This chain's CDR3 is CASIDPGQGRNTIYF. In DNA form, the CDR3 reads TGTGCCAGTATAGATCCTGGACAGGGGAGGAACACCATATATTTT.

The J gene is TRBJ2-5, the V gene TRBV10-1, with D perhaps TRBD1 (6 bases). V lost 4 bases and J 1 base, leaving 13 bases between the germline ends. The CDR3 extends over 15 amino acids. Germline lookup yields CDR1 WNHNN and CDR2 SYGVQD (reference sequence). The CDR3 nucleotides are TGCGCCAGCAGTGCCCGTTTAGGGGGCCAAGAGACCCAGTACTTC. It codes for CASSARLGGQETQYF.

DNA for the CDR3: TGTGCCAGCAGCTATGAAGATACGCAGTATTTT. The encoded protein is CASSYEDTQYF. The V and J genes are TRBV5-6 and TRBJ2-3; D is unclear. CDR1 SGHDT and CDR2 YYEEEE come from the germline V gene. The CDR3 consists of 11 residues. Trimming cost V 3 bases and J 5 bases, with 4 bases left between them.

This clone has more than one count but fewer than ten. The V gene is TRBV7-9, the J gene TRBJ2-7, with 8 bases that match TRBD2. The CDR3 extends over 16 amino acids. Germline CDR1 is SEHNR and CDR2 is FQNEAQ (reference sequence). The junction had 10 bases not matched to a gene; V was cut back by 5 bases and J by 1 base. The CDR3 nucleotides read TGTGCCAGCAGCCCACGCTCGGGGGGGTATTCCTACGAGCAGTACTTC. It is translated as CASSPRSGGYSYEQYF.

DNA of the CDR3: TGTGCCAGCAGCAATCTCGCCTTGGACCCGAGCTCCTACAATGAGCAGTTCTTC. It yields the protein CASSNLALDPSSYNEQFF. This rearrangement joins TRBV7-9 to TRBJ2-1; D gene ambiguous. V was clipped by 5 bases and J by 0 bases, with 20 bases between them. CDR1 SEHNR and CDR2 FQNEAQ come from the germline V gene (reference sequence). The CDR3 is made up of 18 amino acids. Full variable domain (rest looked up from reference TRBV7-9 and TRBJ2-1): DTGVSQNPRHKITKRGQNVTFRCDPISEHNRLYWYRQTLGQGPEFLTYFQNEAQLEKSRLLSDRFSAERPKGSFSTLEIQRTEQGDSAMYLCASSNLALDPSSYNEQFFGPGTRLTVL.

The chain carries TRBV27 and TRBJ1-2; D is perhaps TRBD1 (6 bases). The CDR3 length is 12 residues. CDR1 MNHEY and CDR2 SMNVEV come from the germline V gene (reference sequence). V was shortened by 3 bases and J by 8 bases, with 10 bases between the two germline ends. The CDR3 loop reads CASSFSGEGYTF. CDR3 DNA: TGTGCCAGCAGTTTTTCAGGGGAGGGCTACACCTTC.

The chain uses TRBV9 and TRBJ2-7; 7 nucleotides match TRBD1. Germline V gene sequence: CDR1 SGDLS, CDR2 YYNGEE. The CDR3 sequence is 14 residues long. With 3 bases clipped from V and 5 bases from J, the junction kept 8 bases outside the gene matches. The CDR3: CASSAPTGNHEQYF. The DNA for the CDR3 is TGTGCCAGCAGCGCCCCGACAGGGAACCACGAGCAGTACTTC.

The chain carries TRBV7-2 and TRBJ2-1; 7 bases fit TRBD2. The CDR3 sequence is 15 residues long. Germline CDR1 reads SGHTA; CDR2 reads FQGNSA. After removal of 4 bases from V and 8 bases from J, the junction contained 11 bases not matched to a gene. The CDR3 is CASSSTAQRGDEQFF. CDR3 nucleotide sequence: TGTGCCAGCAGCTCCACGGCCCAGCGGGGCGATGAGCAGTTCTTC.

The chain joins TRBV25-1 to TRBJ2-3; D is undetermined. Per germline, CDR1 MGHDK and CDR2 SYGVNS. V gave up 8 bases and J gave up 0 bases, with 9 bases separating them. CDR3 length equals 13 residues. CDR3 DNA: TGTGCCAGCCTTTCTGGGAGCACAGATACGCAGTATTTT. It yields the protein CASLSGSTDTQYF. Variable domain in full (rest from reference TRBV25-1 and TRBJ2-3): EADIYQTPRYLVIGTGKKITLECSQTMGHDKMYWYQQDPGMELHLIHYSYGVNSTEKGDLSSESTVSRIRTEHFPLTLESARPSHTSQYLCASLSGSTDTQYFGPGTRLTVL.

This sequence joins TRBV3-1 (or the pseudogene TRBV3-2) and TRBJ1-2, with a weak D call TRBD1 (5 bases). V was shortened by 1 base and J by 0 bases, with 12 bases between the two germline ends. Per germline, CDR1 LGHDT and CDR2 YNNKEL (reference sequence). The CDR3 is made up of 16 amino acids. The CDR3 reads CASSQVEGDPNYGYTF. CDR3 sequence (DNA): TGTGCCAGCAGCCAAGTGGAAGGGGATCCTAACTATGGCTACACCTTC.

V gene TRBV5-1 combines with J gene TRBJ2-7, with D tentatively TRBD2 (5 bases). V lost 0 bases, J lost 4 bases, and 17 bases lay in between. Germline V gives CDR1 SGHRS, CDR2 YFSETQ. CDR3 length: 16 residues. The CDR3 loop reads CASSLVGEQVLYEQYF. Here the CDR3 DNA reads TGCGCCAGCAGCTTGGTTGGGGAGCAGGTACTATACGAGCAGTACTTC. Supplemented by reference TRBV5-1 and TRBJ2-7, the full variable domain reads KAGVTQTPRYLIKTRGQQVTLSCSPISGHRSVSWYQQTPGQGLQFLFEYFSETQRNKGNFPGRFSGRQFSNSRSEMNVSTLELGDSALYLCASSLVGEQVLYEQYFGPGTRLTVT.